Sequencing of this T cell receptor beta chain was carried out in a study of a mutant IDH1 vaccine in newly diagnosed glioma. Study-wide points: Any relationship between pseudoprogression and changes in top peripheral T cell clonotypes seemed absent.

As to time point: week 35, safety follow-up. Each dose delivered 300 ug of mutant IDH1 20-mer peptide subcutaneously with imiquimod. Per germline, CDR1 LNHDA and CDR2 SQIVND (reference sequence). There are 17 residues in the CDR3. After removal of 4 bases from V and 0 bases from J, the junction contained 7 bases not matched to a gene. About this clone: The antigen is unknown.

TCRdb keeps only in-frame clones here, not all; method: immunoSEQ multiplex PCR. The data contain tens of thousands of clones, about 82% of them singletons. J is TRBJ1-5 and V is TRBV19; TRBD1 aligns across 9 bases. The TCR was taken from a man aged 40-50 years with glioma. Some clones in this sample may be carry-over from other donors' samples. This specimen consisted of PBMCs, obtained from a glioma patient whose treatment included an IDH1 peptide vaccine. This CDR3 reads CASSNYRDRDSNQPQHF. Written as DNA, the CDR3 is TGTGCCAGTAGTAACTATCGGGACAGGGATAGCAATCAGCCCCAGCATTTT.